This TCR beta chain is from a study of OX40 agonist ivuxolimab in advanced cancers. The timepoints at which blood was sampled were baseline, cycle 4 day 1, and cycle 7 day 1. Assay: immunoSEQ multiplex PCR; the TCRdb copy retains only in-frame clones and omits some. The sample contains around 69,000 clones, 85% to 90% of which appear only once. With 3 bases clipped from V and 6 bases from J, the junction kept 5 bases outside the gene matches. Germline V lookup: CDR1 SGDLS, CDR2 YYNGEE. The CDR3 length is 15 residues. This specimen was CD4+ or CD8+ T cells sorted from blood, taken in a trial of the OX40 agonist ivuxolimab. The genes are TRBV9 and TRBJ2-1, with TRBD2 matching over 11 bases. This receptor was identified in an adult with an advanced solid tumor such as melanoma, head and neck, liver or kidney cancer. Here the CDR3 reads CASSALAGGINEQFF. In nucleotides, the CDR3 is TGTGCCAGCAGCGCTCTAGCGGGAGGAATCAATGAGCAGTTCTTC.